The rows below give T cell receptor beta chains drawn from one sample of a study of blood T cell repertoires in COVID-19. Assay: immunoSEQ multiplex PCR; the TCRdb copy retains only in-frame clones and omits some. The sample has nearly 95,000 clones; 80% to 90% are singletons. Sequenced sample: peripheral blood. These receptors all stem from a woman older than 75 with acute or convalescent COVID-19. Both conserved end residues are part of each CDR3. D genes are given only for firm matches. The size of a clone is reported for some rows only, either as once, few or many, or as a class for expanded clones.

>TRBJ2-1|.|TRBV6-2/TRBV6-3|.|16
CASSLTHFPSYNEQFF
TGTGCCAGCAGTTTAACCCACTTTCCGTCGTACAATGAGCAGTTCTTC
>TRBJ1-2|.|TRBV12-2|.|15
CASRPNRAGNYGYTF
TGTGCAAGTCGCCCAAACAGGGCGGGTAACTATGGCTACACCTTC
>TRBJ2-7|few|TRBV7-2|.|14
CASSLTYPAHEQYF
TGTGCCAGCAGCTTAACATACCCCGCCCACGAGCAGTACTTC
>TRBJ2-5|.|TRBV5-6|TRBD1|15
CASSLGQGPQETQYF
TGTGCCAGCAGCTTGGGACAGGGGCCGCAAGAGACCCAGTACTTC
>TRBJ2-1|.|TRBV29-1|.|13
CSGIKSSYNEQFF
TGCAGCGGTATCAAGAGCTCCTACAATGAGCAGTTCTTC
>TRBJ2-7|once|TRBV5-1|TRBD2|15
CASSLDGTSNYEQYF
TGCGCCAGCAGCTTGGACGGGACTAGCAACTACGAGCAGTACTTC
>TRBJ1-5|.|TRBV19|TRBD1|16
CASSLTRDREGQPQHF
TGTGCCAGTAGTCTGACCAGGGACAGGGAGGGCCAGCCCCAGCATTTT
>TRBJ2-1|.|TRBV30|.|14
CARTPGNSYNEQFF
TGTGCCCGAACTCCAGGTAACTCCTACAATGAGCAGTTCTTC
>TRBJ2-7|.|TRBV3-1/TRBV3-2|TRBD2|16
CASSQAGSGRAREQYF
TGTGCCAGCAGCCAAGCCGGCAGCGGGAGGGCCAGGGAGCAGTACTTC
>TRBJ2-7|.|TRBV10-2|TRBD1|14
CASSEGYRGQEQYF
TGCGCCAGCAGTGAGGGATATAGGGGGCAGGAGCAGTACTTC
>TRBJ1-2|.|TRBV29-1|TRBD1|14
CSVDQTGSDYGYTF
TGCAGCGTGGATCAGACAGGGTCGGACTATGGCTACACCTTC
>TRBJ1-2|.|TRBV7-2|TRBD1|15
CASSLEGQGDYGYTF
TGTGCCAGCAGCCTAGAAGGACAGGGAGACTATGGCTACACCTTC
>TRBJ1-1|.|TRBV15|TRBD1|16
CATSRAQGAFFTEAFF
TGTGCCACCAGCAGAGCCCAGGGGGCGTTCTTCACTGAAGCTTTCTTT
>TRBJ2-5|.|TRBV5-1|.|13
CASSLNGGETQYF
TGCGCCAGCAGCTTGAACGGGGGAGAGACCCAGTACTTC
>TRBJ1-1|.|TRBV7-9|TRBD1|16
CASSLTLTGGGTEAFF
TGTGCCAGCAGCTTAACTTTAACAGGGGGTGGAACTGAAGCTTTCTTT
>TRBJ2-1|.|TRBV28|.|14
CASSLGGAANEQFF
TGTGCCAGCAGTCTGGGTGGGGCGGCCAATGAGCAGTTCTTC
>TRBJ2-3|.|TRBV6-5|TRBD2|14
CATTPSGNVDTQYF
TGTGCCACCACTCCTAGCGGGAACGTAGATACGCAGTATTTT
>TRBJ2-5|.|TRBV30|.|14
CAYTKGQLQETQYF
TGTGCCTATACCAAGGGGCAGCTACAAGAGACCCAGTACTTC
>TRBJ2-3|.|TRBV5-1|TRBD2|16
CASTSLTSAYGDTQYF
TGCGCCAGCACCTCCCTTACTAGCGCCTATGGGGATACGCAGTATTTT
>TRBJ2-7|.|TRBV23-1|TRBD2|14
CASSLAGKGFEQYF
TGCGCCAGCAGTCTAGCGGGCAAGGGGTTCGAGCAGTACTTC
>TRBJ1-1|.|TRBV12-3/TRBV12-4|.|12
CASSFTGLEAFF
TGTGCCAGCAGTTTCACTGGACTGGAAGCTTTCTTT
>TRBJ2-7|.|TRBV7-2|.|15
CASSPPAGSSYEQYF
TGTGCCAGCAGCCCTCCGGCGGGGAGCTCCTACGAGCAGTACTTC
>TRBJ1-2|.|TRBV3-1/TRBV3-2|TRBD1|15
CASSQRDSSTYGYTF
TGTGCCAGCAGCCAACGGGACAGTTCTACTTATGGCTACACCTTC
>TRBJ1-1|few|TRBV19|.|11
CAVGTFTEAFF
TGTGCCGTCGGGACTTTCACTGAAGCTTTCTTT
>TRBJ2-1|once|TRBV5-4|TRBD2|15
CASSFIAGAHNEQFF
TGTGCCAGCAGCTTTATAGCGGGGGCCCACAATGAGCAGTTCTTC
>TRBJ1-1|.|TRBV15|.|14
CATSRNGLNTEAFF
TGTGCCACCAGCAGAAATGGCCTGAACACTGAAGCTTTCTTT
>TRBJ1-3|.|TRBV5-1|.|16
CASSLDRSNSGNTIYF
TGCGCCAGCAGCTTGGACAGGAGCAACTCTGGAAACACCATATATTTT
>TRBJ2-6|.|TRBV10-3|.|17
CAISGSGTPLGANVLTF
TGTGCCATCAGCGGATCAGGGACTCCCCTCGGGGCCAACGTCCTGACTTTC
>TRBJ2-4|.|TRBV2|TRBD1|14
CASSVGQGRNIQYF
TGTGCCAGCAGCGTGGGACAGGGGAGGAACATTCAGTACTTC
>TRBJ2-2|.|TRBV5-8|TRBD2|16
CASSLALAGGTGELFF
TGTGCCAGCAGCTTGGCCCTAGCGGGAGGTACCGGGGAGCTGTTTTTT
>TRBJ2-3|.|TRBV18|TRBD2|16
CASSGTSGASTDTQYF
TGTGCCAGCTCCGGGACTAGCGGGGCGAGCACAGATACGCAGTATTTT
>TRBJ2-7|.|TRBV19|TRBD1|13
CASSILQGAEQYF
TGTGCCAGTAGTATATTACAGGGGGCCGAGCAGTACTTC
>TRBJ1-1|.|TRBV7-6|.|16
CASSFRPGAGNTEAFF
TGTGCCAGCAGCTTTCGACCGGGCGCGGGAAACACTGAAGCTTTCTTT
>TRBJ1-5|.|TRBV2|.|15
CASSETTASNQPQHF
TGTGCCAGCAGTGAGACAACAGCAAGCAATCAGCCCCAGCATTTT
>TRBJ2-7|.|TRBV6-5|.|15
CASSYSTRGAYEQYF
TGTGCCAGCAGTTACTCGACTCGCGGGGCATACGAGCAGTACTTC
>TRBJ2-1|.|TRBV27|TRBD2|15
CASSPGLAGPNEQFF
TGTGCCAGCAGTCCGGGACTAGCGGGGCCCAATGAGCAGTTCTTC
>TRBJ1-4|.|TRBV9|TRBD1|16
CASSVGTGQHNEKLFF
TGTGCCAGCAGCGTAGGTACGGGACAGCATAATGAAAAACTGTTTTTT
>TRBJ1-1|.|TRBV18|.|14
CASSLDSLNTEAFF
TGTGCCAGCTCACTCGACAGTCTGAACACTGAAGCTTTCTTT
>TRBJ1-2|.|TRBV7-9|TRBD1|16
CASSLRDRASNYGYTF
TGTGCCAGCAGCTTACGGGACAGGGCCTCTAACTATGGCTACACCTTC
>TRBJ1-2|few|TRBV29-1|TRBD1|16
CSVATWTGAPYYGYTF
TGCAGCGTTGCTACATGGACAGGGGCCCCTTACTATGGCTACACCTTC
>TRBJ2-2|.|TRBV7-7|TRBD1|17
CASSSHPDRGRGGELFF
TGTGCTAGCAGCTCCCATCCGGACAGGGGCAGGGGCGGGGAGCTGTTTTTT
>TRBJ1-2|.|TRBV4-3|TRBD1|17
CASSQEPLGQGGGSYTF
TGCGCCAGCAGCCAAGAACCTCTCGGACAGGGGGGCGGGAGCTACACCTTC
>TRBJ1-2|.|TRBV30|TRBD1|14
CAWRDRDRGWGYTF
TGTGCCTGGAGGGACCGGGACAGGGGATGGGGCTACACCTTC
>TRBJ2-2|.|TRBV7-8|.|15
CASSLAQRNTGELFF
TGTGCCAGCAGCTTAGCGCAGCGGAACACCGGGGAGCTGTTTTTT